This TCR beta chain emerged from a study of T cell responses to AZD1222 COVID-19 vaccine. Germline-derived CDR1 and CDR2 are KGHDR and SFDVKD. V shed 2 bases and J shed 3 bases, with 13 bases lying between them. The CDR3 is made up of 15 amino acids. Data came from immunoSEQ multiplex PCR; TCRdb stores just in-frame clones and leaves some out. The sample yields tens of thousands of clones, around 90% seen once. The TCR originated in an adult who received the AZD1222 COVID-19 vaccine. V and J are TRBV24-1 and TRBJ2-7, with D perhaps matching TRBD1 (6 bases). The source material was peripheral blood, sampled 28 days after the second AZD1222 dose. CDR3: CATSDSRDTFYEQYF. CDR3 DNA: TGTGCCACCAGTGATTCTAGGGACACCTTCTACGAGCAGTACTTC.